These T cell receptor beta chains were read from a single sample in a study of CD8 T cells in ankylosing spondylitis. Each CDR3 protein gets one entry after TCRdb re-called the 5' RACE reads with MiXCR. Among fewer than 350,000 distinct CDR3 sequences listed, about 9.9% were seen once. Sequenced sample: blood, either unsorted or a sorted T cell fraction (not recorded which). The origin of the receptors is a female donor with ankylosing spondylitis or in good health (not recorded which). CDR3s include the opening cysteine and the closing phenylalanine or tryptophan. A D gene is named only where the DNA matches it firmly. A row's size may be missing; if present it is once, few, many or a size class.

CDR3 DNA: TGTGCCAGCAGCTTGTTCAGGGAGACCCAGTACTTC
CDR3 protein: CASSLFRETQYF
J gene: TRBJ2-5
D gene: .
V gene: TRBV5-8
clone size: .

CDR3 DNA: TGCAGTGCTAGAGATGGGGACAGGGGAGCTGGAAACACCATATATTTT
CDR3 protein: CSARDGDRGAGNTIYF
J gene: TRBJ1-3
D gene: TRBD1
V gene: TRBV20-1
clone size: many

CDR3 DNA: TGCGCCAGCAGGAAGGAAGGACAGGGCGACACTGAAGCTTTCTTT
CDR3 protein: CASRKEGQGDTEAFF
J gene: TRBJ1-1
D gene: TRBD1
V gene: TRBV5-1
clone size: many

CDR3 DNA: TGTGCCAGCAGGGCTCCGGGACGAAACACCGGGGAGCTGCTTTTT
CDR3 protein: CASRAPGRNTGELLF
J gene: TRBJ2-2
D gene: .
V gene: TRBV12-3/TRBV12-4
clone size: .

CDR3 DNA: TGCGCCAGCAGCCTGTCTTGGGGGGCCTCGCGAGAGCAGTACTTC
CDR3 protein: CASSLSWGASREQYF
J gene: TRBJ2-7
D gene: .
V gene: TRBV5-1
clone size: many

CDR3 DNA: TGTGCCAGCAGCTCCCCCCCTCTAGCGGGAGATTACAGTGAGCAGTTCTTC
CDR3 protein: CASSSPPLAGDYSEQFF
J gene: TRBJ2-1
D gene: TRBD2
V gene: TRBV7-9
clone size: many

CDR3 DNA: TGTGCCAGCAGCTTGGTCCGCGCCGGGGAGACCCAGTACTTC
CDR3 protein: CASSLVRAGETQYF
J gene: TRBJ2-5
D gene: .
V gene: TRBV5-6
clone size: .

CDR3 DNA: TGTGCCAGCAGCCGAGACACACTGAACACCGGGGAGCTGTTTTTT
CDR3 protein: CASSRDTLNTGELFF
J gene: TRBJ2-2
D gene: .
V gene: TRBV6-1
clone size: many

CDR3 DNA: TGTGCCAGCAGTGCAAGGGGGAACACTGAAGCTTTCTTT
CDR3 protein: CASSARGNTEAFF
J gene: TRBJ1-1
D gene: .
V gene: TRBV25-1
clone size: many

CDR3 DNA: TGTGCCAGCAGTCGTACGGTGGGCTACAATGAGCAGTTCTTC
CDR3 protein: CASSRTVGYNEQFF
J gene: TRBJ2-1
D gene: .
V gene: TRBV6-2/TRBV6-3
clone size: many

CDR3 DNA: TGTGCCAGCAGTTACGCTGAGAACTATGGCTACACCTTC
CDR3 protein: CASSYAENYGYTF
J gene: TRBJ1-2
D gene: .
V gene: TRBV6-5
clone size: many

CDR3 DNA: TGCGCCAGCAGCCAATACAGGGGGTTCGGTGGCTACACCTTC
CDR3 protein: CASSQYRGFGGYTF
J gene: TRBJ1-2
D gene: TRBD1
V gene: TRBV4-3
clone size: many

CDR3 DNA: TGTGCCACCAGTTTTGGACAGGGACGAGGCACCGGGGAGCTGTTTTTT
CDR3 protein: CATSFGQGRGTGELFF
J gene: TRBJ2-2
D gene: TRBD1
V gene: TRBV24-1
clone size: many

CDR3 DNA: TGTGCCACCAGAAGTACAGGAAGGGTCCAAGAGACCCAGTACTTC
CDR3 protein: CATRSTGRVQETQYF
J gene: TRBJ2-5
D gene: .
V gene: TRBV27
clone size: few

CDR3 DNA: TGTGCCAGCAGTTGGCCGGGGACGGGGGGCGTGGGGGTCCCTCACAATGAGCAGTTCTTC
CDR3 protein: CASSWPGTGGVGVPHNEQFF
J gene: TRBJ2-1
D gene: .
V gene: TRBV27
clone size: many

CDR3 DNA: TGTGCCAGCGGGAATAGCGGGAGATCGGAGCAGTTCTTC
CDR3 protein: CASGNSGRSEQFF
J gene: TRBJ2-1
D gene: TRBD2
V gene: TRBV28
clone size: many

CDR3 DNA: TGTGCCAGTGGTGTGTTGTACGAGCAGTACTTC
CDR3 protein: CASGVLYEQYF
J gene: TRBJ2-7
D gene: .
V gene: TRBV19
clone size: .

CDR3 DNA: TGTGCCACCAGCAGAGACACCGGGGCGGGTGGCTACACCTTC
CDR3 protein: CATSRDTGAGGYTF
J gene: TRBJ1-2
D gene: .
V gene: TRBV15
clone size: .

CDR3 DNA: TGTGCCATCGGGGCAATTGTGAACACTGAAGCTTTCTTT
CDR3 protein: CAIGAIVNTEAFF
J gene: TRBJ1-1
D gene: .
V gene: TRBV10-3
clone size: few

CDR3 DNA: TGCAGCGTTGTACGAGTCGGTTCCTACGAGCAGTACTTC
CDR3 protein: CSVVRVGSYEQYF
J gene: TRBJ2-7
D gene: .
V gene: TRBV29-1
clone size: .

CDR3 DNA: TGTGCCAGCAGCTTAGGTGGGACTAGCGTCGGTGAGCAGTTCTTC
CDR3 protein: CASSLGGTSVGEQFF
J gene: TRBJ2-1
D gene: TRBD2
V gene: TRBV7-2
clone size: many

CDR3 DNA: TGTGCCACCAGCAGAGCCGGGGGCTATGGCTACACCTTC
CDR3 protein: CATSRAGGYGYTF
J gene: TRBJ1-2
D gene: .
V gene: TRBV15
clone size: many

CDR3 DNA: TGCAGTGCTATCCCGGGACAGGGGGCTAACGAGCAGTACTTC
CDR3 protein: CSAIPGQGANEQYF
J gene: TRBJ2-7
D gene: TRBD1
V gene: TRBV20-1
clone size: few

CDR3 DNA: TGTGCCAGCAGCTTAGCAGGGACTTCGGGAAACACCATATATTTT
CDR3 protein: CASSLAGTSGNTIYF
J gene: TRBJ1-3
D gene: .
V gene: TRBV7-2
clone size: few

CDR3 DNA: TGTGCCAGCAGCTTTCCAGGGACTTATGGCTACACCTTC
CDR3 protein: CASSFPGTYGYTF
J gene: TRBJ1-2
D gene: .
V gene: TRBV7-9
clone size: many

CDR3 DNA: TGCAGCGTTGAAGATCCCCAGGCCGCAACTAATGAAAAACTGTTTTTT
CDR3 protein: CSVEDPQAATNEKLFF
J gene: TRBJ1-4
D gene: .
V gene: TRBV29-1
clone size: many

CDR3 DNA: TGTGCCAGCAGTTTACGGGCCCCAATCGGGACAGACTACGAGCAGTACTTC
CDR3 protein: CASSLRAPIGTDYEQYF
J gene: TRBJ2-7
D gene: TRBD1
V gene: TRBV27
clone size: few

CDR3 DNA: TGCGCCAGCAGCTTGACTATGACCGGGACAGGCCAAGAGACCCAGTACTTC
CDR3 protein: CASSLTMTGTGQETQYF
J gene: TRBJ2-5
D gene: TRBD1
V gene: TRBV5-1
clone size: many

CDR3 DNA: TGTGCCAGCAGTCCTGGCTCCCAAGAGACCCAGTACTTC
CDR3 protein: CASSPGSQETQYF
J gene: TRBJ2-5
D gene: .
V gene: TRBV27
clone size: few

CDR3 DNA: TGTGCCAGCAGCCCTGGGACTCGTAGCAACACCGGGGAGCTGTTTTTT
CDR3 protein: CASSPGTRSNTGELFF
J gene: TRBJ2-2
D gene: .
V gene: TRBV7-9
clone size: few

CDR3 DNA: TGTGCCAGCAGCTTAGAGGCAGGGGGCAACACCGGGGAGCTGTTTTTT
CDR3 protein: CASSLEAGGNTGELFF
J gene: TRBJ2-2
D gene: TRBD1
V gene: TRBV7-7
clone size: many

CDR3 DNA: TGCAGCGTTGAAGCAAGCCGGGGACAGCGATACAGTGAGCAGTTCTTC
CDR3 protein: CSVEASRGQRYSEQFF
J gene: TRBJ2-1
D gene: TRBD1
V gene: TRBV29-1
clone size: .

CDR3 DNA: TGTGCCAGCACTTTAAGCCTAGCGGGAGCTCAAGAGCAGTACTTC
CDR3 protein: CASTLSLAGAQEQYF
J gene: TRBJ2-7
D gene: TRBD2
V gene: TRBV28
clone size: .

CDR3 DNA: TGCGCCAGCAGCCAAGTAAATAGCGGGGGGGCAGAAGATACGCAGTATTTT
CDR3 protein: CASSQVNSGGAEDTQYF
J gene: TRBJ2-3
D gene: TRBD2
V gene: TRBV4-1
clone size: many

CDR3 DNA: TGTGCCAGCAGCAGGGGGGCGGACCCAGGAATGGAAAAACTGTTTTTT
CDR3 protein: CASSRGADPGMEKLFF
J gene: TRBJ1-4
D gene: .
V gene: TRBV11-2
clone size: many

CDR3 DNA: TGTGCCAGCAGTTTGCTGAGCGGGACGATCTTAGATACGCAGTATTTT
CDR3 protein: CASSLLSGTILDTQYF
J gene: TRBJ2-3
D gene: TRBD2
V gene: TRBV28
clone size: many